The rows below give T cell receptor beta chains drawn from one sample of a study of T cells after yellow fever vaccination. TCRdb redid the calling of the 5' RACE reads with MiXCR, one entry per CDR3 protein. The sample includes 500,000 to 550,000 distinct CDR3 sequences, around a fifth of them seen just once. The sample was PBMCs, taken less than 25 days after the first yellow fever vaccination. The receptors stem from a man between 18 and 35 years old who received the YFV17D yellow fever vaccine. Each CDR3 is given with its conserved first and last residue. D genes are given only for firm matches. Clone size is not always given. Where it is, it says once, few, many or a class for expanded clones.

size	V	D	J	CDR3	DNA
NA	TRBV6-2/TRBV6-3	NA	TRBJ2-2	CASISVGRRTGELFF	TGTGCCAGCATATCTGTGGGGCGCCGGACCGGGGAGCTGTTTTTT
NA	TRBV7-8	TRBD1	TRBJ2-7	CASSDRAVSYEQYF	TGTGCCAGCAGCGACAGGGCCGTATCCTACGAGCAGTACTTC
many	TRBV7-2	TRBD2	TRBJ2-5	CASSPPASGGAQYF	TGTGCCAGCAGCCCCCCGGCTAGCGGGGGGGCGCAGTACTTC
many	TRBV5-1	NA	TRBJ2-6	CASSLEVVPGANVLTF	TGCGCCAGCAGCTTGGAGGTCGTGCCTGGGGCCAACGTCCTGACTTTC
NA	TRBV5-4	TRBD2	TRBJ2-1	CASSFTSGGGGEQFF	TGTGCCAGCAGCTTTACTAGCGGGGGGGGTGGTGAGCAGTTCTTC
few	TRBV2	TRBD2	TRBJ2-1	CASTLERGGNEQFF	TGTGCCAGCACCCTGGAGCGGGGAGGGAATGAGCAGTTCTTC
once	TRBV20-1	NA	TRBJ2-7	CSASSGHYEQYF	TGCAGTGCTAGCTCGGGACACTACGAGCAGTACTTC
few	TRBV4-2	NA	TRBJ2-3	CASSQDRTTKDTQYF	TGTGCCAGCAGCCAAGATCGGACTACCAAGGATACGCAGTATTTT
NA	TRBV7-8	TRBD2	TRBJ2-5	CASSLYGLAGGGQTQYF	TGTGCCAGCAGCTTATATGGACTAGCGGGGGGGGGACAGACCCAGTACTTC
NA	TRBV20-1	NA	TRBJ2-2	CSARDLIATNTGELFF	TGCAGTGCTAGAGATCTAATAGCGACGAACACCGGGGAGCTGTTTTTT
NA	TRBV15	NA	TRBJ2-5	CATSGTPIQLETQYF	TGTGCCACCAGCGGTACCCCCATACAGCTGGAGACCCAGTACTTC
NA	TRBV20-1	TRBD1	TRBJ2-6	CSARDRGQGLLAANVLTF	TGCAGTGCTAGAGATAGGGGACAGGGTCTATTGGCGGCCAACGTCCTGACTTTC
NA	TRBV29-1	TRBD2	TRBJ2-3	CSVGTSGEFTDTQYF	TGCAGCGTTGGGACTAGCGGGGAGTTCACAGATACGCAGTATTTT
NA	TRBV6-6	TRBD1	TRBJ2-1	CASREQGSDEQFF	TGTGCCAGCAGGGAACAGGGGAGCGATGAGCAGTTCTTC
few	TRBV4-2	NA	TRBJ1-5	CASSHQGGNQPQHF	TGTGCCAGCAGCCATCAGGGTGGAAATCAGCCCCAGCATTTT
few	TRBV7-9	NA	TRBJ2-1	CASSLTPGTHNEQFF	TGTGCCAGCAGCTTAACACCTGGGACCCACAATGAGCAGTTCTTC
few	TRBV7-9	TRBD1	TRBJ1-2	CASRGDRAGGYTF	TGTGCCAGCAGGGGGGACAGGGCCGGTGGCTACACCTTC
few	TRBV7-9	TRBD2	TRBJ2-7	CASSLVSAGGSSYEQYF	TGTGCCAGCAGCTTAGTGTCGGCGGGGGGCAGCTCCTACGAGCAGTACTTC
NA	TRBV19	TRBD1	TRBJ2-1	CASRGIQGRAYNEQFF	TGTGCCAGTAGGGGGATACAGGGGAGAGCCTACAATGAGCAGTTCTTC
NA	TRBV5-1	NA	TRBJ2-1	CASSLSGGYEQFF	TGCGCCAGCAGCTTATCCGGGGGCTATGAGCAGTTCTTC
few	TRBV9	TRBD1	TRBJ2-3	CASSVGTEKDTQYF	TGTGCCAGCAGCGTCGGGACAGAGAAAGATACGCAGTATTTT
many	TRBV5-1	NA	TRBJ2-6	CASSPDLSGANVLTF	TGCGCCAGCAGCCCGGACCTCTCTGGGGCCAACGTCCTGACTTTC
many	TRBV3-1	TRBD1	TRBJ1-6	CASSRTGGNSPLHF	TGTGCCAGCAGTCGGACAGGGGGGAATTCACCCCTCCACTTT
NA	TRBV28	NA	TRBJ1-5	CASSPPPLGGYSNQPQHF	TGTGCCAGCAGTCCCCCGCCCCTGGGGGGCTATAGCAATCAGCCCCAGCATTTT
NA	TRBV9	TRBD1	TRBJ2-7	CASSVGTGGSYEQYF	TGTGCCAGCAGCGTTGGGACAGGGGGCTCCTACGAGCAGTACTTC
many	TRBV18	NA	TRBJ2-7	CASSPPGAYEQYF	TGTGCCAGCAGCCCCCCCGGGGCCTACGAGCAGTACTTC
few	TRBV12-3/TRBV12-4	NA	TRBJ1-4	CASTRETNEKLFF	TGTGCCAGCACCCGGGAGACTAATGAAAAACTGTTTTTT
few	TRBV7-9	TRBD1	TRBJ2-2	CASSFLPTGSTGELFF	TGTGCCAGCAGCTTTCTCCCGACAGGGAGCACCGGGGAGCTGTTTTTT
few	TRBV12-3/TRBV12-4	NA	TRBJ1-4	CASSLVLEKLFF	TGTGCCAGCAGTTTAGTGCTTGAAAAACTGTTTTTT
NA	TRBV12-3/TRBV12-4	NA	TRBJ1-2	CASSLGQERVGYTF	TGTGCCAGCAGTTTGGGGCAGGAGAGAGTGGGCTACACCTTC
NA	TRBV3-1	TRBD2	TRBJ2-3	CASSQWTSGTDTQYF	TGTGCCAGCAGCCAATGGACTAGTGGCACAGATACGCAGTATTTT
few	TRBV9	NA	TRBJ1-2	CASSVSDRNYGYTF	TGTGCCAGCAGCGTATCTGACAGGAACTATGGCTACACCTTC
NA	TRBV11-1	TRBD2	TRBJ2-3	CASSKAPQRGSSTDTQYF	TGTGCCAGCAGCAAAGCCCCCCAGCGGGGGTCCAGCACAGATACGCAGTATTTT
few	TRBV5-1	TRBD1	TRBJ2-5	CASSFLGQDQETQYF	TGCGCCAGCAGCTTCCTCGGACAGGACCAAGAGACCCAGTACTTC
NA	TRBV20-1	TRBD2	TRBJ2-3	CSARWLAGLSSTDTQYF	TGCAGTGCTAGGTGGCTAGCGGGGTTATCTAGCACAGATACGCAGTATTTT
NA	TRBV7-8	TRBD2	TRBJ2-5	CASSLGLAGREFETQYF	TGTGCCAGCAGCCTTGGACTAGCGGGGAGGGAGTTTGAGACCCAGTACTTC
many	TRBV7-9	TRBD2	TRBJ2-1	CASSRLAGGLYEQFF	TGTGCCAGCAGCCGACTAGCGGGGGGGCTATATGAGCAGTTCTTC
NA	TRBV4-1	NA	TRBJ2-7	CASSQDPGIYEQYF	TGCGCCAGCAGCCAAGATCCAGGGATCTACGAGCAGTACTTC
NA	TRBV6-5	NA	TRBJ1-1	CASSYSRPPNTEAFF	TGTGCCAGCAGTTACTCACGGCCGCCGAACACTGAAGCTTTCTTT
NA	TRBV7-9	TRBD2	TRBJ2-2	CASSRTSGGGTGELFF	TGTGCCAGCAGCAGGACTAGCGGCGGTGGCACCGGGGAGCTGTTTTTT
NA	TRBV5-1	NA	TRBJ2-3	CASKLQDRTDTQYF	TGCGCCAGCAAATTGCAGGATCGCACAGATACGCAGTATTTT
many	TRBV4-3	NA	TRBJ2-7	CASSQARGSSYEQYF	TGCGCCAGCAGCCAAGCGCGGGGAAGCTCCTACGAGCAGTACTTC
NA	TRBV2	NA	TRBJ2-5	CASRESGETQYF	TGTGCCAGCAGGGAGTCGGGGGAGACCCAGTACTTC
few	TRBV5-1	NA	TRBJ2-2	CASRVGVANTGELFF	TGCGCCAGCAGGGTAGGGGTCGCGAACACCGGGGAGCTGTTTTTT
NA	TRBV9	TRBD1	TRBJ1-4	CASSPRQGLNEKLFF	TGTGCCAGCAGCCCCCGACAGGGTCTGAATGAAAAACTGTTTTTT
NA	TRBV7-9	TRBD1	TRBJ2-2	CASSGTGTGYFAGELFF	TGTGCCAGCAGCGGAACCGGGACAGGGTATTTCGCCGGGGAGCTGTTTTTT
NA	TRBV7-2	NA	TRBJ2-3	CASSQDGYTDTQYF	TGTGCCAGCAGCCAAGACGGTTACACAGATACGCAGTATTTT
few	TRBV4-1	NA	TRBJ1-2	CASSQEDLGVVYGYTF	TGCGCCAGCAGCCAAGAAGATCTGGGGGTGGTCTATGGCTACACCTTC
once	TRBV12-3/TRBV12-4	NA	TRBJ2-3	CASSLNRRAQYF	TGTGCCAGCAGTTTAAACAGGCGTGCGCAGTATTTT
NA	TRBV7-2	NA	TRBJ2-2	CASIPNRENTGELFF	TGTGCCAGCATCCCGAACAGGGAGAACACCGGGGAGCTGTTTTTT
NA	TRBV13	NA	TRBJ2-3	CASSLAGVDTDTQYF	TGTGCCAGCAGCTTAGCAGGGGTGGACACAGATACGCAGTATTTT
NA	TRBV15	NA	TRBJ2-3	CATSRGGGAGTDTQYF	TGTGCCACCAGCCGAGGGGGAGGGGCAGGCACAGATACGCAGTATTTT
NA	TRBV6-5	NA	TRBJ1-5	CASSYSGRGDQPQHF	TGTGCCAGCAGTTACTCGGGACGGGGCGATCAGCCCCAGCATTTT
NA	TRBV5-6	NA	TRBJ1-1	CASSPVGANTEAFF	TGTGCCAGCAGCCCGGTGGGGGCGAACACTGAAGCTTTCTTT
NA	TRBV7-9	NA	TRBJ2-3	CASSPTTGRVGADTQYF	TGTGCCAGCAGCCCCACGACAGGGAGGGTGGGAGCAGATACGCAGTATTTT
few	TRBV7-2	TRBD1	TRBJ2-3	CASSSRDRGSDTQYF	TGTGCCAGCAGCTCCCGGGACAGGGGTTCAGATACGCAGTATTTT